This record looks at one TCR beta chain sequence and its context. What it binds is not known. This specimen comes from a study of response to subunit inactivated influenza vaccine. Notes on the study in general: With each seasonal influenza vaccination, the authors suggested, few new T cells are recruited.

One entry per CDR3 protein results from TCRdb running MiXCR on the RT-PCR reads. The table includes approximately 250,000 distinct CDR3 sequences, more than 10% detected once. CDR3 length equals 15 residues. V was pared by 3 bases and J by 2 bases, with 5 bases of the junction left unmatched. Germline values: CDR1 MGHDK, CDR2 SYGVNS. Material: non-naive T cells sorted from PBMCs, obtained less than 15 days before vaccination. V gene TRBV25-1 combines with J gene TRBJ2-3, with 7 positions matching TRBD2. The TCR originated in a man aged 45-65 years who received an inactivated influenza vaccine. CDR3 amino acids: CASSDFGTTTDTQYF. The CDR3 nucleotides are TGTGCCAGCAGTGACTTTGGGACTACCACAGATACGCAGTATTTT.